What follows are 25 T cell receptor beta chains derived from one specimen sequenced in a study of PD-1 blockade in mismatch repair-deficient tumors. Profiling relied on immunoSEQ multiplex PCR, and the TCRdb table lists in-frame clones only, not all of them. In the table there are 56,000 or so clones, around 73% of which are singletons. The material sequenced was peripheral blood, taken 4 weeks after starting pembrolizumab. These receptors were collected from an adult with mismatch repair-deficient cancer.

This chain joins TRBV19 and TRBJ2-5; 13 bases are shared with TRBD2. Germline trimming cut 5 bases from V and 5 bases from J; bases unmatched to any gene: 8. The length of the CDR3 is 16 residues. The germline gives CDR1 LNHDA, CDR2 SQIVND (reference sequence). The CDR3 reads CASSPRTSGSRETQYF. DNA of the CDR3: TGTGCCAGTAGTCCACGGACTAGCGGGAGTCGTGAGACCCAGTACTTC.

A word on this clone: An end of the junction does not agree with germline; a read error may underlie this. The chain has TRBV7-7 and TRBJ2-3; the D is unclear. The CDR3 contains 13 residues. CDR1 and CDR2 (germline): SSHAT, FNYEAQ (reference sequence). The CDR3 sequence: CASSLDPTDTQYF. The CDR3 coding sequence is TGTGCTAGCAGCTTGGACCCCACAGATACGCAGTATTTT.

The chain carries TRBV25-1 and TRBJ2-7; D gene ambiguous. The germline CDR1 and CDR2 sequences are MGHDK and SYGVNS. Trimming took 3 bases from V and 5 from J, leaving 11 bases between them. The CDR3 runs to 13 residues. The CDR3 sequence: CASSEPSRDEQYF. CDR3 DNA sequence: TGTGCCAGCAGTGAGCCCTCACGGGACGAGCAGTACTTC.

Here the CDR3 reads CASSPPPGPEAFF. The CDR3 DNA reads as TGTGCCAGCAGTCCCCCCCCCGGCCCTGAAGCTTTCTTT. The chain combines TRBV28 with TRBJ1-1; no firm D call. Germline-derived CDR1 and CDR2 are MDHEN and SYDVKM. The CDR3 runs to 13 residues. Trimming cost V 5 bases and J 6 bases, with 13 bases left between them.

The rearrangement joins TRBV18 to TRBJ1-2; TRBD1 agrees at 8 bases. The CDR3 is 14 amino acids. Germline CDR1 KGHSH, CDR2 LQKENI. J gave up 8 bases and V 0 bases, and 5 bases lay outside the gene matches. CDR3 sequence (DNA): TGTGCCAGCTCACCACCTTCAGGGGGCGGAGGCTACACCTTC. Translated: CASSPPSGGGGYTF.

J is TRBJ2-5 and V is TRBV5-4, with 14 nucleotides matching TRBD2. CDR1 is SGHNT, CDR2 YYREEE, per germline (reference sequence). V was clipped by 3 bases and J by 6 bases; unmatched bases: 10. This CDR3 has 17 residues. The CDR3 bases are TGTGCCAGCAGCTCCTCGACTAGCGGGAGGGCATTAAAGACCCAGTACTTC. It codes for CASSSSTSGRALKTQYF.

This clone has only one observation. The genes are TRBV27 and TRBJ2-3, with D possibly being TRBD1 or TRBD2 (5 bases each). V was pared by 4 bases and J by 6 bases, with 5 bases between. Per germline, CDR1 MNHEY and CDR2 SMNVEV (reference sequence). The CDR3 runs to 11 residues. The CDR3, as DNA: TGTGCCAGCAGTTGGGGGGATACGCAGTATTTT. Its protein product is CASSWGDTQYF.

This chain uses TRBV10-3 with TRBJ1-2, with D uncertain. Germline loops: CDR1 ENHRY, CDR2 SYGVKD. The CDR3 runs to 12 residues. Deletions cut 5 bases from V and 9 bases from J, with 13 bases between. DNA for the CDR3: TGTGCCATCAGTCCACGAGATGGGCGCTACACCTTC. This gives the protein CAISPRDGRYTF.

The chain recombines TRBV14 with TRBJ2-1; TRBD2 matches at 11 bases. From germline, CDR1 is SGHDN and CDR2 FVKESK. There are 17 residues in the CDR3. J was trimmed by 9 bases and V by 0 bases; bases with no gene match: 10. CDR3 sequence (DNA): TGTGCCAGCAGCCAAGATCAGGCTAGCGGGAGGAGAACTGAGCAGTTCTTC. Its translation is CASSQDQASGRRTEQFF.

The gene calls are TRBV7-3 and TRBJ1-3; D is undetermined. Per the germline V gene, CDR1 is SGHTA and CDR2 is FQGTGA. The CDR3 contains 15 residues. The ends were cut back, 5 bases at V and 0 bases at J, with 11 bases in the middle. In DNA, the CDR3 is TGTGCCAGCAGCGCGGACGGGAGCTCTGGAAACACCATATATTTT. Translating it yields CASSADGSSGNTIYF.

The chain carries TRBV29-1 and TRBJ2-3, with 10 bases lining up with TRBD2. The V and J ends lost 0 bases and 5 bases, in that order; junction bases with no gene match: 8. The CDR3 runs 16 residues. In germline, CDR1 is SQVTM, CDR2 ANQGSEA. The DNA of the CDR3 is TGCAGCGTTGAAGACCTCGAGCGGGAGGGTAGAGATACGCAGTATTTT. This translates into CSVEDLEREGRDTQYF.

CDR3 nucleotide sequence: TGTGCCTGGACCTCGAACAGGGGGTTGGGCTACACCTTC. The encoded protein is CAWTSNRGLGYTF. The rearrangement uses TRBV30 and TRBJ1-2; TRBD1 aligns across 8 bases. This CDR3 comprises 13 residues. Germline assignment: CDR1 GTSNPN and CDR2 SVGIG (reference sequence). J gave up 8 bases and V 4 bases, and 9 bases lay outside the gene matches.

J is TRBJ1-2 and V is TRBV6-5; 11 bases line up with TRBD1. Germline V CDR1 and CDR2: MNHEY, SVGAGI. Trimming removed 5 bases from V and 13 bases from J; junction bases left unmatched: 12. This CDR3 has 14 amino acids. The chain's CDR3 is CASSQSGTGGGGTF. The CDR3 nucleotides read TGTGCCAGCAGTCAATCCGGGACAGGGGGTGGTGGCACCTTC.

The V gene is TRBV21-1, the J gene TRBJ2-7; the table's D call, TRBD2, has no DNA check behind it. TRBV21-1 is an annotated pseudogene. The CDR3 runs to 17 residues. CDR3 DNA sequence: TGTGCCACTCTGGAAGGACTAGCGAGAATAGGTTCCGACGAGCAGTACTTC. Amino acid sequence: CATLEGLARIGSDEQYF.

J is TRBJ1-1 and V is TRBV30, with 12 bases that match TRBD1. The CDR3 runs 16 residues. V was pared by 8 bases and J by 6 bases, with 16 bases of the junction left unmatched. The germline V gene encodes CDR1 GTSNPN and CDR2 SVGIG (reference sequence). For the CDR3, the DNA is TGTGCCGGGTACCCCTGGGACAGGGGGCTTGAGGCTGAAGCTTTCTTT. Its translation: CAGYPWDRGLEAEAFF.

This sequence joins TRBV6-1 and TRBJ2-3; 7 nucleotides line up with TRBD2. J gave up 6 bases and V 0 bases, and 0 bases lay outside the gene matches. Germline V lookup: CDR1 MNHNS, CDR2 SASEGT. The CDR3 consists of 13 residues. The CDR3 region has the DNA TGTGCCAGCAGTGAAGCGCGGGGGGATACGCAGTATTTT. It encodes CASSEARGDTQYF.

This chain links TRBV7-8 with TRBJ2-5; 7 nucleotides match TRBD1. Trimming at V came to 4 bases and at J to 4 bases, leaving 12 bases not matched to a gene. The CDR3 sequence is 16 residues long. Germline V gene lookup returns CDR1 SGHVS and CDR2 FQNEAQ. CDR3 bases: TGTGCCAGCAGCTCTGAGACAGGGTTTTTCGGAGAGACCCAGTACTTC. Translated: CASSSETGFFGETQYF.

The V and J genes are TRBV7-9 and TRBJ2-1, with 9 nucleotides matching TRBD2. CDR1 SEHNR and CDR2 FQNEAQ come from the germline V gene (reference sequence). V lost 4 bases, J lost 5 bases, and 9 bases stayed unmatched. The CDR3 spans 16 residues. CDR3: CASSSLKREVDNEQFF. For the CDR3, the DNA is TGTGCCAGCAGCTCCCTAAAGCGGGAGGTAGACAATGAGCAGTTCTTC. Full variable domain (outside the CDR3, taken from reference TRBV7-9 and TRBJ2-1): DTGVSQNPRHKITKRGQNVTFRCDPISEHNRLYWYRQTLGQGPEFLTYFQNEAQLEKSRLLSDRFSAERPKGSFSTLEIQRTEQGDSAMYLCASSSLKREVDNEQFFGPGTRLTVL.

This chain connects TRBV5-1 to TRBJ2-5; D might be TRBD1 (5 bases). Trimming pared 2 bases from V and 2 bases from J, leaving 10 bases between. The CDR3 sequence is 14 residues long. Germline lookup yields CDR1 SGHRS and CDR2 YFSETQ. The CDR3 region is CASSFGTGQETQYF. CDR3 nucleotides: TGCGCCAGCAGCTTTGGAACAGGACAAGAGACCCAGTACTTC.

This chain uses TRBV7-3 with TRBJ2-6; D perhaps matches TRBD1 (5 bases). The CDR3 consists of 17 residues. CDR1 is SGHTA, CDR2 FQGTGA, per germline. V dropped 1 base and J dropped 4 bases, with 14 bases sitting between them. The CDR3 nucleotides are TGTGCCAGCAGCTTAAAATCAGGGTCTACCGGGGCCAACGTCCTGACTTTC. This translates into CASSLKSGSTGANVLTF. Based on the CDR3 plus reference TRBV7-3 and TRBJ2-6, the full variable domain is GAGVSQTPSNKVTEKGKYVELRCDPISGHTALYWYRQSLGQGPEFLIYFQGTGAADDSGLPNDRFFAVRPEGSVSTLKIQRTERGDSAVYLCASSLKSGSTGANVLTFGAGSRLTVL.

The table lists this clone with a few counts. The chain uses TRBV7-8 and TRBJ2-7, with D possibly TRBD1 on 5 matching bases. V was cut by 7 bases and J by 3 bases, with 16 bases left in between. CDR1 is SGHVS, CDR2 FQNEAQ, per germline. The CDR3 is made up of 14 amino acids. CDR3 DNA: TGTGCCAGCAAACCACAGGTATCGAGCTACGAGCAGTACTTC. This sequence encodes CASKPQVSSYEQYF.

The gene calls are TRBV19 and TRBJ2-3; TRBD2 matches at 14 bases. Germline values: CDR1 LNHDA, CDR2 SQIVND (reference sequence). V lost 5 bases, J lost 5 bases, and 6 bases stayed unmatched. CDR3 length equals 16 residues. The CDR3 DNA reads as TGTGCCAGTAGTGGACCGGGACTAGCGGGAGAAGATACGCAGTATTTT. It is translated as CASSGPGLAGEDTQYF.

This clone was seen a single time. The CDR3 region has the DNA TGTGCCAGTAGTCATGGCACCAACTATGGCTACACCTTC. Encoded protein: CASSHGTNYGYTF. This rearrangement joins TRBV19 to TRBJ1-2, with no clear D. The germline V and J ends were trimmed by 5 bases and 2 bases, with 9 bases remaining between them. This CDR3 is 13 amino acids long. Germline CDR1 LNHDA, CDR2 SQIVND (reference sequence).

DNA of the CDR3: TGCGCCTCCCGGACTATCCCCACAACCGGGGAGCTGTTTTTT. The encoded protein is CASRTIPTTGELFF. The V and J genes are TRBV5-1 and TRBJ2-2, with TRBD2 as a possible D gene (6 bases). Germline lookup yields CDR1 SGHRS and CDR2 YFSETQ. V was shortened by 10 bases and J by 5 bases, with 18 bases between the two germline ends. CDR3 size: 14 residues.

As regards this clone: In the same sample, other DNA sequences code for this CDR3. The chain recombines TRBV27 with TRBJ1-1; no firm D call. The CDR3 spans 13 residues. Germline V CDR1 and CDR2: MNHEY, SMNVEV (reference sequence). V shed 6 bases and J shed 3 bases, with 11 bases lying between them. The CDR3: CASRQNRYTEAFF. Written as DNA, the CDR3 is TGTGCCAGCAGACAAAACCGGTACACTGAAGCTTTCTTT.